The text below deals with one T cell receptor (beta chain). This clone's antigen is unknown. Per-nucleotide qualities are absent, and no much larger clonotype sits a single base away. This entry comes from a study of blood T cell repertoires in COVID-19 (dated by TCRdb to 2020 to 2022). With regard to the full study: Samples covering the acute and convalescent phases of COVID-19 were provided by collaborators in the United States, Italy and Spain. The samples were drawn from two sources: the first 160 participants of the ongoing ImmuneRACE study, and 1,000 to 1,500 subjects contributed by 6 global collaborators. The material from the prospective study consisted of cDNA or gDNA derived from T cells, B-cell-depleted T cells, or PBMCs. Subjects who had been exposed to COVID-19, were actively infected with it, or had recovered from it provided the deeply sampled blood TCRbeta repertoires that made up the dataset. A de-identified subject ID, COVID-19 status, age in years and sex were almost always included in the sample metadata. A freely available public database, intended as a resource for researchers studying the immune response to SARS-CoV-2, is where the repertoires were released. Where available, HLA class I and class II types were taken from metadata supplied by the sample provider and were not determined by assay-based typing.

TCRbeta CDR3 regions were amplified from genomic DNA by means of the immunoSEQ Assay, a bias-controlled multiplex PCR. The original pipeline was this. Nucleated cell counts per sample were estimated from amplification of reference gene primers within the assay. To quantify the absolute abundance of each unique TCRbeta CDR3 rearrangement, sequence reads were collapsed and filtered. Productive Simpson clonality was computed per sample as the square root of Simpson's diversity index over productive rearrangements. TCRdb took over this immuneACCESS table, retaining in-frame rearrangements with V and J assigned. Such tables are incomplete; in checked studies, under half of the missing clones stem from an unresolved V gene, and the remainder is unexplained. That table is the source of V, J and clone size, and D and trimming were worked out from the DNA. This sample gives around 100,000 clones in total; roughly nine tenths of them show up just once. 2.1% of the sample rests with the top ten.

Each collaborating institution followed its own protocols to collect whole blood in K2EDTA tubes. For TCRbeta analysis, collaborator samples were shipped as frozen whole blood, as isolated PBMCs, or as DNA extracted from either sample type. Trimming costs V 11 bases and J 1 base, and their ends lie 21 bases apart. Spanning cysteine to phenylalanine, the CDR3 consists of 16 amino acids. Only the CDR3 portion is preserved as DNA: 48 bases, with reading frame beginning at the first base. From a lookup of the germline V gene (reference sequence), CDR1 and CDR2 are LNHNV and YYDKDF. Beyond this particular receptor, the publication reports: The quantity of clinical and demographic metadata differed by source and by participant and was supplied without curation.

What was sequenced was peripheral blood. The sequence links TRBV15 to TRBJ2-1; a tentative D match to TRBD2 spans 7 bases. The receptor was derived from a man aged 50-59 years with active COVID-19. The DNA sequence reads TGTGCCCCACGGGGGCGCGGGAGAATTTCCTACAATGAGCAGTTCTTC. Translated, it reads CAPRGRGRISYNEQFF.